This T cell receptor beta chain comes out of a study of blood T cells in healthy people across ages. With a J-beta primer mix and a sample-barcoded 5' primer, a second PCR ran about 6 to 11 cycles. Each CDR3 protein gets one entry after TCRdb re-called the 5' RACE reads with MiXCR. In the table there are 1.5 million to 1.8 million distinct CDR3 sequences, approximately 39% of which are singletons. Whole-study results and caveats: Roughly linearly, TCR beta diversity per million T cells fell as age increased.

Per germline, CDR1 LGHDT and CDR2 YNNKEL (reference sequence). Trimming took 2 bases from V and 5 from J; bases not matched to a gene: 19. The CDR3 spans 19 residues. To note about this clonotype: Its antigen is not identified.

The clonotype originates from a woman aged 18-29 years in good health. This chain uses TRBV3-1 with TRBJ2-3; TRBD1 matches 7 bases. The sequenced material came from blood. The CDR3 protein is CASSQYNHRGRPRIDTQYF. The CDR3, as DNA: TGTGCCAGCAGCCAATACAACCACAGGGGCCGCCCTCGAATAGATACGCAGTATTTT.